A single sample gave rise to the 21 T cell receptor beta chains below, sequenced in a study of T cell responses to AZD1222 COVID-19 vaccine. Method: immunoSEQ multiplex PCR; TCRdb's copy keeps in-frame clones and lacks some. The data show 180,000 or so clones, 85% to 95% seen once. Here the sequenced sample was peripheral blood, taken on day 0 of AZD1222 vaccination. Every receptor here comes from an adult in good health.

The chain links TRBV5-4 to TRBJ2-1, with TRBD2 as a possible D gene (5 bases). CDR3 length equals 13 residues. Trimming took off 3 bases at V and 8 bases at J, with 12 bases between the two ends. The V gene's germline CDR1 is SGHNT and CDR2 YYREEE (reference sequence). CDR3: CASSSTGSHEQFF. The CDR3 DNA is TGTGCCAGCAGCTCCACGGGGTCGCATGAGCAGTTCTTC.

The genes are TRBV9 and TRBJ2-7; TRBD1 is a possible D gene (5 bases). This CDR3 has 13 residues. V gave up 4 bases and J gave up 3 bases, with 11 bases separating them. Germline V gene sequence: CDR1 SGDLS, CDR2 YYNGEE. In nucleotides, the CDR3 is TGTGCCAGCAGCTTAGGGGCGGACTACGAGCAGTACTTC. As protein: CASSLGADYEQYF.

The chain recombines TRBV11-2 with TRBJ2-1, with D perhaps matching TRBD1 (5 bases). CDR1 and CDR2 (germline): SGHAT, FQNNGV. Trimming took 0 bases from V and 2 from J, leaving 17 bases between them. The CDR3 is 18 amino acids. The chain's CDR3 is CASSLDDLWAGTYNEQFF. CDR3 nucleotide sequence: TGTGCCAGCAGCTTAGATGATCTATGGGCAGGGACCTACAATGAGCAGTTCTTC.

This sequence joins TRBV6-5 and TRBJ1-1; D call uncertain. The CDR3 length is 11 residues. Looked up from germline, CDR1 is MNHEY and CDR2 is SVGAGI. V lost 10 bases and J 1 base, leaving 7 bases between the germline ends. The CDR3 spells CAIGKNTEAFF. CDR3 in DNA: TGTGCCATCGGAAAGAACACTGAAGCTTTCTTT.

The J gene is TRBJ2-1, the V gene TRBV10-1; D is perhaps TRBD2 (5 bases). The V end lost 0 bases, the J end lost 1 base, and 16 bases lay between the germline ends. Germline V CDR1 and CDR2: WNHNN, SYGVQD (reference sequence). The CDR3 spans 18 residues. The CDR3 here is CASSESTGGHDSYNEQFF. CDR3 DNA: TGCGCCAGCAGTGAGTCGACTGGCGGGCACGATTCCTACAATGAGCAGTTCTTC.

The V gene is TRBV19, the J gene TRBJ1-2; 7 bases match TRBD1. This CDR3 comprises 15 residues. Unmatched junction bases numbered 5, after V lost 0 bases and J lost 4 bases. The germline V gene encodes CDR1 LNHDA and CDR2 SQIVND (reference sequence). For the CDR3, the DNA is TGTGCCAGTAGTATAGATGTGGCAGGGGGCTATGGCTACACCTTC. This translates into CASSIDVAGGYGYTF.

The rearrangement links TRBV6-5 to TRBJ2-1; no reliable D call. Germline assignment: CDR1 MNHEY and CDR2 SVGAGI. This CDR3 region has 11 residues. Trimming took 6 bases from V and 6 from J, leaving 6 bases between them. CDR3 residues: CASSLLNEQFF. In DNA, the CDR3 is TGTGCCAGCAGCTTACTCAATGAGCAGTTCTTC.

This chain joins TRBV7-9 and TRBJ1-1, with D possibly TRBD1 on 6 matching bases. The CDR3 loop spans 12 amino acids. V gave up 2 bases and J gave up 7 bases, with 8 bases separating them. Germline CDR1 reads SEHNR; CDR2 reads FQNEAQ (reference sequence). CDR3: CASSLTTGEAFF. The CDR3 DNA sequence: TGTGCCAGCAGCTTAACGACAGGTGAAGCTTTCTTT. Complete variable domain (other parts from reference TRBV7-9 and TRBJ1-1): DTGVSQNPRHKITKRGQNVTFRCDPISEHNRLYWYRQTLGQGPEFLTYFQNEAQLEKSRLLSDRFSAERPKGSFSTLEIQRTEQGDSAMYLCASSLTTGEAFFGQGTRLTVV.

V usage is TRBV20-1 and J usage is TRBJ1-5, with D unresolved. Trimming took off 3 bases at V and 5 bases at J, with 5 bases between the two ends. Germline CDR1 and CDR2: DFQATT and SNEGSKA (reference sequence). This CDR3 is built from 11 residues. CDR3 coding DNA: TGCAGTGCTAGTCCGGATCAGCCCCAGCATTTT. Its translation: CSASPDQPQHF.

The chain recombines TRBV7-9 with TRBJ2-1, with D hard to call. The V gene's germline CDR1 is SEHNR and CDR2 FQNEAQ (reference sequence). The CDR3 spans 15 residues. Trimming took off 1 base at V and 0 bases at J, with 7 bases between the two ends. CDR3 residues: CASSLGTSSYNEQFF. As DNA, the CDR3 is TGTGCCAGCAGCTTAGGAACGAGCTCCTACAATGAGCAGTTCTTC.

The chain links TRBV13 to TRBJ2-1; D is undetermined. CDR1 and CDR2 (germline): PRHDT, FYEKMQ (reference sequence). The length of the CDR3 is 14 residues. V was shortened by 0 bases and J by 4 bases, with 7 bases between the two germline ends. The CDR3, as DNA: TGTGCCAGCAGCTTAGGCGGGCTGTACAATGAGCAGTTCTTC. Protein: CASSLGGLYNEQFF.

This clone appeared once. The chain has TRBV16 and TRBJ2-5; 13 bases align to TRBD2. The CDR3 is 15 amino acids. V gave up 2 bases and J gave up 3 bases; unmatched junction bases: 0. Germline V gene data show CDR1 as KGHSY and CDR2 as FQNENV. CDR3 protein: CASSQGLAGEETQYF. In nucleotides, the CDR3 is TGTGCCAGCAGCCAAGGACTAGCGGGGGAAGAGACCCAGTACTTC.

Regarding this clone: The sample contains more than one DNA sequence encoding this CDR3. V usage is TRBV5-1 and J usage is TRBJ1-5; a possible D gene is TRBD1 (5 bases). Germline loops: CDR1 SGHRS, CDR2 YFSETQ. CDR3 size: 15 residues. V was pared by 4 bases and J by 0 bases, with 11 bases between. CDR3 sequence (DNA): TGCGCCAGCAGCCTGGAGGGGAATAGCAATCAGCCCCAGCATTTT. Protein: CASSLEGNSNQPQHF.

V usage is TRBV5-4 and J usage is TRBJ1-5; D perhaps matches TRBD1 (5 bases). The germline gives CDR1 SGHNT, CDR2 YYREEE (reference sequence). The CDR3 is 14 residues long. Between the trimmed V and J ends, which lost 4 bases and 9 bases, there was a span of 17 bases. The CDR3 loop is CASSPDPGERPQHF. The CDR3 DNA reads TGTGCCAGCAGCCCGGACCCGGGGGAAAGGCCCCAGCATTTT.

V and J are TRBV4-2 and TRBJ1-2, with D unresolved. This CDR3 region has 16 residues. V gave up 0 bases and J gave up 3 bases, with 14 bases separating them. Looked up from germline, CDR1 is LGHNA and CDR2 is YNFKEQ. For the CDR3, the DNA is TGTGCCAGCAGCCAAGAAATCAACGGGGATTACTATGGCTACACCTTC. Translating gives CASSQEINGDYYGYTF.

V gene TRBV6-5 combines with J gene TRBJ1-3, with no clear D. The germline V and J ends were trimmed by 2 bases and 0 bases, with 5 bases remaining between them. Germline lookup yields CDR1 MNHEY and CDR2 SVGAGI. This CDR3 spans 14 amino acids. The DNA for the CDR3 is TGTGCCAGCAGTTACGGAAGCTCTGGAAACACCATATATTTT. Residues: CASSYGSSGNTIYF.

The V call is TRBV11-2, the J call TRBJ2-3, with 8 nucleotides matching TRBD2. CDR1 SGHAT and CDR2 FQNNGV come from the germline V gene. V shed 5 bases and J 0 bases; nucleotides not matched to a gene: 4. The CDR3 sequence is 15 residues long. CDR3 in amino acids: CASSPERGSTDTQYF. In nucleotides, the CDR3 is TGTGCCAGCAGCCCAGAGCGGGGGAGCACAGATACGCAGTATTTT.

The chain combines TRBV30 with TRBJ1-2; 12 bases are a match to TRBD1. Per the germline V gene, CDR1 is GTSNPN and CDR2 is SVGIG (reference sequence). Germline trimming cut 0 bases from V and 6 bases from J; bases unmatched to any gene: 5. The CDR3 sequence is 15 residues long. CDR3 sequence (DNA): TGTGCCTGGAGTGTAGGGACAGGGGGCGCGGATGGCTACACCTTC. Translated, it gives CAWSVGTGGADGYTF.

This rearrangement joins TRBV29-1 to TRBJ1-1, with D possibly TRBD1 on 6 matching bases. Germline loops: CDR1 SQVTM, CDR2 ANQGSEA. V lost 4 bases to trimming and J lost 1 base, with 13 bases between them. The CDR3 has 14 residues. DNA for the CDR3: TGCAGCGTTGGTCAGGGGTCGGGGAACACTGAAGCTTTCTTT. Protein product: CSVGQGSGNTEAFF. The whole variable domain, remainder taken from reference TRBV29-1 and TRBJ1-1, is SAVISQKPSRDICQRGTSLTIQCQVDSQVTMMFWYRQQPGQSLTLIATANQGSEATYESGFVIDKFPISRPNLTFSTLTVSNMSPEDSSIYLCSVGQGSGNTEAFFGQGTRLTVV.

V gene TRBV5-1 combines with J gene TRBJ1-3; D perhaps matches TRBD1 (6 bases). V was trimmed by 5 bases and J by 0 bases, leaving 15 bases between them. The CDR3 loop spans 16 amino acids. Germline V gene sequence: CDR1 SGHRS, CDR2 YFSETQ. Written as DNA, the CDR3 is TGCGCCAGCAGACTTGGGGGGGGCCCCTCTGGAAACACCATATATTTT. It specifies CASRLGGGPSGNTIYF.

This clone was seen a single time. The genes are TRBV20-1 and TRBJ2-1, with a tentative D call TRBD2 (6 bases). CDR1 and CDR2 from the germline V gene are DFQATT and SNEGSKA (reference sequence). This CDR3 spans 11 amino acids. V was trimmed by 5 bases and J by 4 bases, leaving 6 bases between them. CDR3 protein: CSAAGYNEQFF. CDR3 sequence (DNA): TGCAGTGCTGCGGGATACAATGAGCAGTTCTTC.